The 32 T cell receptor beta chains below were found in one sample sequenced in a study of CXCR3-negative and CXCR3-positive naive CD8 T cells. UMI-tagged TRB cDNA libraries were built via 5' RACE. TCRdb processed the 5' RACE reads again and assigns one entry to each CDR3 protein, with no DNA. The listing contains tens of thousands of distinct CDR3 sequences. The sequenced material came from memory CD8+ T cells from blood. The origin of the receptors is a human donor in good health. Some clones in this sample may be carry-over from other donors' samples.

The chain is built from TRBV6-2 or TRBV6-3 and TRBJ2-7; lacking DNA, the TRBD1 call made by TCRdb goes unchecked. The CDR3 is 14 residues long. The germline CDR1 and CDR2 sequences are MNHEY and SVGEGT. CDR3 region: CASSPGDREYEQYF.

This rearrangement joins TRBV24-1 to TRBJ2-1. The germline gives CDR1 KGHDR, CDR2 SFDVKD. This CDR3 has 15 amino acids. CDR3 loop: CATSESGSSYNEQFF.

This chain joins TRBV29-1 and TRBJ2-1; as DNA is missing, the TRBD1 call by TCRdb cannot be tested. The CDR3 consists of 15 residues. CDR1 is SQVTM, CDR2 ANQGSEA, per germline. CDR3 protein: CSAGEGQGRYNEQFF.

The chain is built from TRBV7-6 and TRBJ1-4; no DNA is available, so the TRBD1 call from TCRdb remains unchecked. Per the germline V gene, CDR1 is SGHVS and CDR2 is FNYEAQ. This CDR3 spans 15 amino acids. The CDR3 is CASSAPGQGEEKLFF.

V usage is TRBV28 and J usage is TRBJ2-1. Germline V CDR1 and CDR2: MDHEN, SYDVKM. This CDR3 is built from 15 residues. The CDR3: CASSQTLGLNNEQFF.

The rearrangement uses TRBV27 and TRBJ2-1; absent DNA, TCRdb's TRBD1 call cannot be checked. Germline V lookup: CDR1 MNHEY, CDR2 SMNVEV (reference sequence). The length of the CDR3 is 14 residues. CDR3 sequence: CASSGTGPYNEQFF.

The chain has TRBV7-8 and TRBJ2-2. The CDR3 loop spans 14 amino acids. The germline V gene encodes CDR1 SGHVS and CDR2 FQNEAQ. CDR3 in amino acids: CASSLEGSTGELFF.

The J gene is TRBJ2-7, the V gene TRBV6-2 or TRBV6-3; TCRdb proposes TRBD1, but this gene call is untestable without DNA. The CDR3 has 16 residues. Germline CDR1 and CDR2: MNHEY and SVGEGT. CDR3 region: CASSHGGLGMAYEQYF.

This chain connects TRBV4-3 to TRBJ1-1. Germline CDR1 is LGHNA and CDR2 is YSLEER. CDR3 length: 14 amino acids. CDR3: CASSQDWVNTEAFF.

The chain carries TRBV6-2 or TRBV6-3 and TRBJ2-7. This CDR3 region has 14 residues. Germline-derived CDR1 and CDR2 are MNHEY and SVGEGT. The CDR3 here is CASSYSQGPYEQYF.

The CDR3 region is CASSLNPGNGANVLTF. This chain uses TRBV4-1 with TRBJ2-6; without DNA, the TCRdb call of TRBD1 cannot be checked. This CDR3 contains 16 residues. Germline CDR1 reads MGHRA; CDR2 reads YSYEKL.

The chain links TRBV7-3 to TRBJ2-5; TCRdb indicates TRBD2, and absent DNA this call remains unverified. There are 15 residues in the CDR3. CDR1 SGHTA and CDR2 FQGTGA come from the germline V gene. The CDR3 reads CASSLIGTAQETQYF.

V usage is TRBV6-2 or TRBV6-3 and J usage is TRBJ2-7. The CDR3 has 15 residues. Germline lookup yields CDR1 MNHEY and CDR2 SVGEGT. The CDR3 is CASSYSQLSSYEQYF.

CDR3 region: CATKETGGETQYF. The chain links TRBV24-1 to TRBJ2-5; with no DNA, the TCRdb D assignment of TRBD1 cannot be verified. The CDR3 runs to 13 residues. The V gene's germline CDR1 is KGHDR and CDR2 SFDVKD.

V and J are TRBV29-1 and TRBJ1-2. The CDR3 runs 16 residues. Germline CDR1 SQVTM, CDR2 ANQGSEA. The chain's CDR3 is CSVDHRVEGANYGYTF.

The chain couples TRBV2 to TRBJ1-5; absent DNA, TCRdb's TRBD1 call cannot be checked. Germline CDR1 is SNHLY and CDR2 is FYNNEI. The CDR3 length is 17 residues. CDR3: CASSGYRDGDQDQPQHF.

CDR3: CASRPTGGILHGYTF. The chain employs TRBV28 and TRBJ1-2; TCRdb selects TRBD1, and the lack of DNA leaves this call unchecked. The CDR3 has 15 residues. CDR1 is MDHEN and CDR2 is SYDVKM in the germline V gene.

The chain links TRBV25-1 to TRBJ2-7; TCRdb names TRBD1, which stays unverified in the absence of DNA. CDR3 length equals 14 residues. Germline assignment: CDR1 MGHDK and CDR2 SYGVNS. The CDR3 here is CASSDPDRVYEQYF.

The chain carries TRBV6-6 and TRBJ2-3; absent DNA, TCRdb's TRBD1 call cannot be checked. CDR3 length equals 14 residues. Germline CDR1 and CDR2: MNHNY and SVGAGI (reference sequence). The chain's CDR3 is CASCDRPSTDTQYF.

The genes are TRBV7-8 and TRBJ1-5. Germline CDR1 is SGHVS and CDR2 is FQNEAQ. The CDR3 is made up of 14 amino acids. The CDR3 spells CASSLVDPNQPQHF.

This chain uses TRBV11-2 with TRBJ2-7; without DNA, the TCRdb call of TRBD1 cannot be checked. CDR1 is SGHAT and CDR2 is FQNNGV in the germline V gene. The CDR3 has 15 amino acids. CDR3 sequence reads: CASSSRDSVNYEQYF.

The chain is built from TRBV28 and TRBJ1-4. CDR3 length equals 15 residues. CDR1 and CDR2 from the germline V gene are MDHEN and SYDVKM. CDR3 sequence: CASSPHTPTNEKLFF. Using reference TRBV28 and TRBJ1-4 for the parts outside the CDR3, the full variable domain is DVKVTQSSRYLVKRTGEKVFLECVQDMDHENMFWYRQDPGLGLRLIYFSYDVKMKEKGDIPEGYSVSREKKERFSLILESASTNQTSMYLCASSPHTPTNEKLFFGSGTQLSVL.

The V call is TRBV29-1, the J call TRBJ2-7; TCRdb picks TRBD1, but there is no DNA to check that call. From germline, CDR1 is SQVTM and CDR2 ANQGSEA. The CDR3 has 12 residues. The CDR3 protein is CSVVSRGYEQYF.

The chain couples TRBV18 to TRBJ1-3. The CDR3 consists of 13 residues. CDR1 KGHSH and CDR2 LQKENI come from the germline V gene. CDR3 residues: CASSPPPGNTIYF.

V and J are TRBV14 and TRBJ2-7; TCRdb returns TRBD1, unconfirmable since there is no DNA. Germline values: CDR1 SGHDN, CDR2 FVKESK. The CDR3 consists of 14 residues. The chain's CDR3 is CASSLGTGVYEQYF.

The J gene is TRBJ2-1, the V gene TRBV6-4; as DNA is missing, the TRBD1 call by TCRdb cannot be tested. CDR3 length: 16 residues. Germline V gene data show CDR1 as MRHNA and CDR2 as SNTAGT. CDR3 in amino acids: CASSPSPAGAYNEQFF.

V gene TRBV28 combines with J gene TRBJ2-3; without DNA, the TCRdb call of TRBD1 cannot be checked. Germline V gene sequence: CDR1 MDHEN, CDR2 SYDVKM. The CDR3 sequence is 16 residues long. Here the CDR3 reads CASSPRGGASTDTQYF.

V and J are TRBV12-3 or TRBV12-4 and TRBJ2-2. This CDR3 has 13 residues. The chain's CDR3 is CASSLDWTGELFF.

The chain's CDR3 is CASVGSTDTQYF. The chain has TRBV2 and TRBJ2-3. Germline assignment: CDR1 SNHLY and CDR2 FYNNEI. The CDR3 length is 12 residues.

The V and J genes are TRBV28 and TRBJ2-7; the D call from TCRdb, TRBD1, cannot be confirmed without DNA. The CDR3 is 14 amino acids. CDR1 MDHEN and CDR2 SYDVKM come from the germline V gene. The CDR3 is CASDSGTATYEQYF. The variable domain in full, with the rest retrieved from reference TRBV28 and TRBJ2-7, is DVKVTQSSRYLVKRTGEKVFLECVQDMDHENMFWYRQDPGLGLRLIYFSYDVKMKEKGDIPEGYSVSREKKERFSLILESASTNQTSMYLCASDSGTATYEQYFGPGTRLTVT.

The chain carries TRBV7-2 and TRBJ2-7; lacking DNA, the TRBD1 call made by TCRdb goes unchecked. Germline CDR1 is SGHTA and CDR2 is FQGNSA. The CDR3 is 13 residues long. The CDR3 sequence is CASSPGARYEQYF.

This chain connects TRBV5-4 to TRBJ2-7; TCRdb selects TRBD2, and the lack of DNA leaves this call unchecked. The germline CDR1 and CDR2 sequences are SGHNT and YYREEE (reference sequence). The CDR3 covers 15 residues. This CDR3 reads CASSSSSGRADEQYF.